The sequence of this T cell receptor beta chain was determined in a study of shared clonotypes between healthy human individuals. In the study overall: Researchers assigned three CD4 naive, three CD4 memory, two CD8 naive and one CD8 memory plate to each donor.

With 1 base clipped from V and 3 bases from J, the junction kept 4 bases outside the gene matches. The CDR3 contains 15 residues. Germline V gives CDR1 MNHEY, CDR2 SMNVEV (reference sequence). CD45RO-negative, CCR7-selected cells formed the naive CD8 fraction, which excluded terminally differentiated effector memory CD45RA+ cells. Genomic DNA of each subset was evenly split across several immunoSEQ plates. Methods used by the authors: ImmunoSEQ junction-only sequences lacked quality scores, so their filtering differed. Profiling relied on immunoSEQ multiplex PCR, and the TCRdb table lists in-frame clones only, not all of them. That table is the source of V, J and clone size, and D and trimming were worked out from the DNA. The sample records hundreds of thousands of clones, approximately 95% being singletons.

This TCR came from a woman aged 30 to 39 in good health. Sequencing input: naive CD8+ T cells sorted from blood. J is TRBJ2-7 and V is TRBV27, with 9 bases fitting TRBD2. CDR3 sequence: CASSLWASGNYEQYF. The CDR3 DNA follows: TGTGCCAGCAGTTTATGGGCTAGCGGGAACTACGAGCAGTACTTC.